Sequencing of this TCR beta chain was carried out in a study of cytomegalovirus exposure and HLA in healthy donors. CDR1 MNHNS and CDR2 SASEGT come from the germline V gene. V lost 0 bases, J lost 1 base, and 2 bases stayed unmatched. The CDR3 runs to 15 residues. Regarding the study as a whole: Usually a TCR sequence was rare, but some public TCRs were found in many donors. CMV serostatus was the sole immune exposure information available.

Only a few counts were recorded for this clone. Its target is unknown. PCR primers comprised 60 Vbeta and 13 Jbeta primers. Produced via immunoSEQ multiplex PCR; TCRdb's table is partial and in-frame only. This table holds roughly 120,000 clones, approximately 78% found once. The sequenced sample consisted of PBMCs. The chain combines TRBV6-1 with TRBJ2-5, with TRBD2 matching over 7 bases. This sequence was found in a man aged 35 to 55 in good health and CMV-seronegative. This CDR3 is CASSEAGGGQETQYF. Written as DNA, the CDR3 is TGTGCCAGCAGTGAAGCTGGGGGGGGCCAAGAGACCCAGTACTTC.